Listed below are T cell receptor beta chains from one sample, sequenced in a study of T cells expressing NK-cell markers. Each CDR3 protein gets one entry in TCRdb, which reprocessed the 5' RACE reads and gives no DNA. This sample carries around 7,400 distinct CDR3 sequences, with roughly 57% going to the ten biggest clones. The sequenced sample consisted of blood T cells: a sorted CD56 or NKG2C T cell subset, CD4+ or CD8+ T cells, or bulk PBMC T cells (not recorded which). The receptors derive from a man between 18 and 69 years old in good health. Both conserved end residues are part of each CDR3.

TRBV7-9	TRBJ1-2	15	CASSFARGQDYGYTF
TRBV7-6	TRBJ2-5	13	CASSLLEGGTQYF
TRBV6-4	TRBJ2-2	14	CASRDLSDTGELFF
TRBV4-2	TRBJ2-7	15	CASSLVAEASYEQYF
TRBV5-5	TRBJ2-7	15	CASSLQGRNSYEQYF
TRBV6-1	TRBJ2-6	14	CASSELTGANVLTF
TRBV6-1	TRBJ1-4	14	CASSEGAQHEKLFF
TRBV6-1	TRBJ2-5	15	CASSESGGGQETQYF
TRBV19	TRBJ1-2	13	CASSTVANYGYTF
TRBV6-4	TRBJ2-5	13	CASSVNTQEAQYF
TRBV12-3/TRBV12-4	TRBJ1-4	13	CASSQILDEKLFF
TRBV7-2	TRBJ2-7	14	CASRSDALSYEQYF
TRBV7-6	TRBJ2-6	16	CASSKSRGSGANVLTF